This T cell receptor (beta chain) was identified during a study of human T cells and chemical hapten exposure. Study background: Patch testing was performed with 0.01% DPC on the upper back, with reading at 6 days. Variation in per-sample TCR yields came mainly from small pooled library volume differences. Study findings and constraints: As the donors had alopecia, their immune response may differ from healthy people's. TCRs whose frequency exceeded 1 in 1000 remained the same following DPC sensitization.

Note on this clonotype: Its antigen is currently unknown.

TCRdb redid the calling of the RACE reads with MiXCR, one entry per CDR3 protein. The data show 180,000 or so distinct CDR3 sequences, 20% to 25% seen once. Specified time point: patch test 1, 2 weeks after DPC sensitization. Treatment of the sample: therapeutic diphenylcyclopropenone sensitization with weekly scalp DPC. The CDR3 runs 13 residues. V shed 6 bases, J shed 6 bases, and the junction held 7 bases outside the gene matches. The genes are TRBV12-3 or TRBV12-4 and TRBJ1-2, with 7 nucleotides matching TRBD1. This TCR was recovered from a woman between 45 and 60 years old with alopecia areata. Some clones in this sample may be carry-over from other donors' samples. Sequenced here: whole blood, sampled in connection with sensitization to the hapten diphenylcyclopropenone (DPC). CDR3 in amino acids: CASSLTGTDGYTF. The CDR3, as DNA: TGTGCCAGCAGCCTGACAGGGACAGATGGCTACACCTTC.